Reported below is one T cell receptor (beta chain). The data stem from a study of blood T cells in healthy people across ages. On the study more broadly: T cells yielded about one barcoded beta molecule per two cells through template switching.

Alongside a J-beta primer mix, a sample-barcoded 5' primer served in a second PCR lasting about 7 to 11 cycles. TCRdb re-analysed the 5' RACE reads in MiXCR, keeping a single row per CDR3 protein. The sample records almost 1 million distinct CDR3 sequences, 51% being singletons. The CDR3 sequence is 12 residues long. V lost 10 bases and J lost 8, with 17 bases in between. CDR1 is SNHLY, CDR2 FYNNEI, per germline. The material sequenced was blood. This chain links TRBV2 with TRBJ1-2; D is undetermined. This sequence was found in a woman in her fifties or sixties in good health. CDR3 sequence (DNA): TGTGCCACCTCGCCAGTGGTCCTAGGCTACACCTTC. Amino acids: CATSPVVLGYTF.